Within the sample, the clone carrying this T cell receptor beta chain is medium-sized. Its target is unknown. Generated by immunoSEQ multiplex PCR, the TCRdb table keeps only in-frame clones and is missing some. The table records 65,000 to 75,000 clones, 70% to 90% of them present only once. Per the germline V gene, CDR1 is SGHDT and CDR2 is YYEEEE. The CDR3 sequence is 15 residues long. V was pared by 4 bases and J by 6 bases, with 20 bases between. The data stem from a study of OX40 agonist ivuxolimab in advanced cancers. Whole-study findings and limits: The authors also found low normalized T-cell clonal expansion in some nonresponders. Averaging showed that CD8+ T cells had more expanded clones than CD4+ did. Clonal expansion from baseline to week 6 occurred in both CD4+ and CD8+ T cells.

V usage is TRBV5-6 and J usage is TRBJ2-7; D not certain. The sample was CD4+ or CD8+ T cells sorted from blood, taken in a trial of the OX40 agonist ivuxolimab. This sequence originates from an adult with an advanced solid tumor such as melanoma, head and neck, liver or kidney cancer. CDR3 residues: CASSPISGIPSEQYF. In nucleotides, the CDR3 is TGTGCCAGCAGCCCAATTTCAGGAATTCCTAGCGAGCAGTACTTC.